The 32 T cell receptor beta chains presented below share a single source sample, sequenced in a study of T cells in Graves' hyperthyroidism and ophthalmopathy. What was amplified from RNA transcripts were TCR beta CDR3 regions. During a first-round RT-PCR of the TCR CDR3, the HTBI primer set was used. TCRdb re-called the multiplex PCR reads with MiXCR, one entry per CDR3 protein. The sample consists of roughly 420,000 distinct CDR3 sequences, approximately 14% of them appearing once. The material sequenced was blood. The receptors here all came from a woman in her late teens or twenties with Graves' hyperthyroidism.

The genes are TRBV4-1 and TRBJ2-7; 11 bases map to TRBD1. This CDR3 is built from 16 residues. Germline values: CDR1 MGHRA, CDR2 YSYEKL. Trimming cost V 4 bases and J 2 bases; bases outside gene matches: 7. The CDR3 spells CASSRMGQGGTYEQYF. CDR3 in DNA: TGCGCCAGCAGCCGTATGGGACAGGGGGGGACCTACGAGCAGTACTTC.

This clonotype was picked up many times. The rearrangement joins TRBV9 to TRBJ2-7; 8 bases map to TRBD2. The CDR3 runs to 16 residues. The V gene's germline CDR1 is SGDLS and CDR2 YYNGEE. The V gene end was trimmed by 4 bases and the J gene end by 4 bases; junction bases not matched to a gene: 13. The CDR3 coding sequence is TGTGCCAGCAGCCCCACTTACCGACTAGCGACATACGAGCAGTACTTC. Its translation: CASSPTYRLATYEQYF.

In this sample, this clonotype turned up many times. The rearrangement joins TRBV20-1 to TRBJ2-1; TRBD2 matches at 10 bases. This CDR3 spans 12 amino acids. Germline CDR1 reads DFQATT; CDR2 reads SNEGSKA (reference sequence). CDR3 in DNA: TGCAGCAAACTAGCGGGACCTGTTGAGCAGTTCTTC. Translating it yields CSKLAGPVEQFF.

Concerning this clonotype: A much larger clone sits a single nucleotide away, making a read error possible. The chain couples TRBV12-3 or TRBV12-4 to TRBJ1-2; 7 nucleotides line up with TRBD1. V was pared by 4 bases and J by 6 bases, with 14 bases of the junction left unmatched. The CDR3 loop spans 16 amino acids. The CDR3 DNA is TGTGCCAGCAGTTCAGCTTCGGCAGGGGGAAATAATGGCTACACCTTC. This sequence encodes CASSSASAGGNNGYTF.

This clonotype was counted a few times. The chain recombines TRBV4-1 with TRBJ2-5; 8 bases map to TRBD2. CDR3 length: 15 amino acids. Trimming removed 1 base from V and 3 bases from J; junction bases left unmatched: 4. Germline CDR1 reads MGHRA; CDR2 reads YSYEKL. CDR3 sequence: CASSQAIAGKETQYF. The DNA for the CDR3 is TGCGCCAGCAGCCAAGCAATAGCGGGAAAAGAGACCCAGTACTTC.

The table lists this clonotype with a few counts. J is TRBJ2-7 and V is TRBV13, with D possibly being TRBD2 (6 bases). Germline CDR1 and CDR2: PRHDT and FYEKMQ (reference sequence). V lost 5 bases, J lost 2 bases, and 13 bases lay in between. The CDR3 contains 14 residues. The CDR3 loop reads CASSPRGEAYEQYF. The CDR3 nucleotides read TGTGCCAGCAGCCCCCGTGGGGAGGCCTACGAGCAGTACTTC.

V is TRBV6-1 and J is TRBJ1-1; D is unclear. The CDR3 is 15 residues long. Trimming removed 5 bases from V and 4 bases from J, with 17 bases in between. Germline V gene sequence: CDR1 MNHNS, CDR2 SASEGT. The CDR3: CASSISGGHTTEAFF. DNA for the CDR3: TGTGCCAGCAGTATATCCGGCGGGCACACCACTGAAGCTTTCTTT.

The gene calls are TRBV5-1 and TRBJ2-7; tentatively, D is TRBD1 (5 bases). Between the trimmed V and J ends, which lost 1 base and 6 bases, there was a span of 8 bases. The CDR3 consists of 12 residues. Germline V gene sequence: CDR1 SGHRS, CDR2 YFSETQ. This chain's CDR3 is CASSLRRGEQYF. The CDR3 DNA sequence: TGCGCCAGCAGCTTGAGAAGGGGCGAGCAGTACTTC.

This clonotype was counted at least ten times. This rearrangement joins TRBV11-2 to TRBJ2-5; possibly TRBD2 for D (5 bases). Per the germline V gene, CDR1 is SGHAT and CDR2 is FQNNGV. This CDR3 has 15 amino acids. Trimming took 3 bases from V and 0 from J, leaving 11 bases between them. CDR3 loop: CASSFKGLYQETQYF. The CDR3 bases are TGTGCCAGCAGCTTTAAAGGACTGTACCAAGAGACCCAGTACTTC.

This clonotype was counted at least ten times. The gene calls are TRBV5-1 and TRBJ1-5, with TRBD1 matching 8 bases. The germline CDR1 and CDR2 sequences are SGHRS and YFSETQ. V gave up 4 bases and J gave up 2 bases; unmatched junction bases: 5. CDR3 size: 15 residues. CDR3 coding DNA: TGCGCCAGCAGCCTAGACAGGGGCCGCAATCAGCCCCAGCATTTT. The encoded protein is CASSLDRGRNQPQHF.

This clonotype was found a few times. The chain recombines TRBV29-1 with TRBJ1-1; the D is unclear. Trimming pared 5 bases from V and 10 bases from J, leaving 20 bases between. This CDR3 has 13 residues. CDR1 is SQVTM and CDR2 is ANQGSEA in the germline V gene. The CDR3 DNA follows: TGCAGCGTTCGCCTTATGTCCGGTGGTGGAGCTTTCTTT. This codes for CSVRLMSGGGAFF.

This clonotype was seen repeatedly, ten times or more. The chain couples TRBV28 to TRBJ2-3, with D hard to call. Trimming took 7 bases from V and 0 from J, leaving 14 bases between them. Germline assignment: CDR1 MDHEN and CDR2 SYDVKM. The length of the CDR3 is 15 residues. The CDR3 is CASTNGPMSTDTQYF. The CDR3 DNA follows: TGTGCCAGCACGAATGGCCCGATGAGCACAGATACGCAGTATTTT.

This clonotype was picked up many times. The chain links TRBV7-3 to TRBJ1-1, with D unresolved. The CDR3 is 13 amino acids. The V and J ends lost 4 bases and 2 bases respectively, with 8 bases between them. In germline, CDR1 is SGHTA, CDR2 FQGTGA. CDR3 coding DNA: TGTGCCAGCAGCTCGGAGAGTAACACTGAAGCTTTCTTT. Its protein product is CASSSESNTEAFF.

The chain recombines TRBV10-3 with TRBJ1-2; D might be TRBD1 (6 bases). Germline V gene lookup returns CDR1 ENHRY and CDR2 SYGVKD. V was pared by 6 bases and J by 2 bases, with 10 bases between. There are 13 residues in the CDR3. CDR3 loop: CAISRQENYGYTF. In nucleotides, the CDR3 is TGTGCCATCAGCAGACAGGAAAACTATGGCTACACCTTC.

This clonotype was counted only a few times. V is TRBV3-1 and J is TRBJ1-3; D is ambiguous. The germline CDR1 and CDR2 sequences are LGHDT and YNNKEL (reference sequence). The CDR3 has 15 amino acids. With 0 bases removed from V and 0 bases from J, the gap between germline ends came to 6 bases. CDR3 residues: CASSQDYNSGNTIYF. The CDR3 region has the DNA TGTGCCAGCAGCCAAGATTATAACTCTGGAAACACCATATATTTT. Looking up the rest from reference TRBV3-1 and TRBJ1-3 gives the full variable domain: DTAVSQTPKYLVTQMGNDKSIKCEQNLGHDTMYWYKQDSKKFLKIMFSYNNKELIINETVPNRFSPKSPDKAHLNLHINSLELGDSAVYFCASSQDYNSGNTIYFGEGSWLTVV.

This clonotype was seen at least ten times. The rearrangement links TRBV28 to TRBJ1-2; a possible D gene is TRBD1 (6 bases). The CDR3 totals 13 residues. CDR1 is MDHEN, CDR2 SYDVKM, per germline. Trimming took off 8 bases at V and 1 base at J, with 11 bases between the two ends. This CDR3 reads CASEDRVNYGYTF. CDR3 bases: TGTGCCAGCGAGGACAGAGTTAACTATGGCTACACCTTC.

A few counts support this clonotype. The chain combines TRBV7-9 with TRBJ2-1, with 10 bases fitting TRBD2. J lost 4 bases, V lost 0 bases, and 6 bases had no gene match. Germline-derived CDR1 and CDR2 are SEHNR and FQNEAQ (reference sequence). This CDR3 is built from 17 residues. The CDR3 is CASSLAAGGPLYNEQFF. CDR3 sequence (DNA): TGTGCCAGCAGCTTAGCAGCGGGAGGGCCCCTATACAATGAGCAGTTCTTC.

The sample holds many counts of this clonotype. The chain carries TRBV6-5 and TRBJ1-2; tentative D call: TRBD1 (6 bases). The CDR3 runs to 12 residues. The V and J ends lost 3 bases and 7 bases respectively, with 9 bases between them. Germline values: CDR1 MNHEY, CDR2 SVGAGI. The CDR3 sequence: CASSYQGTGYTF. In DNA, the CDR3 is TGTGCCAGCAGTTATCAGGGGACTGGCTACACCTTC.

Ten or more counts support this clonotype. This sequence joins TRBV27 and TRBJ2-7; D gene ambiguous. The CDR3 length is 14 residues. Trimming took 2 bases from V and 0 from J, leaving 8 bases between them. CDR1 and CDR2 from the germline V gene are MNHEY and SMNVEV (reference sequence). The CDR3 coding sequence is TGTGCCAGCAGTTTAAACCCTAGCTCCTACGAGCAGTACTTC. The encoded protein is CASSLNPSSYEQYF.

This clonotype was picked up many times. This rearrangement joins TRBV5-1 to TRBJ2-3; D is uncertain. Trimming left V 0 bases short and J 11 bases short, with 13 bases between. The CDR3 sequence is 13 residues long. Germline-derived CDR1 and CDR2 are SGHRS and YFSETQ. CDR3 region: CASSLAGGIEQYF. In nucleotides, the CDR3 is TGCGCCAGCAGCTTGGCCGGTGGGATCGAGCAGTATTTT.

In this sample, this clonotype turned up a few times. Here the CDR3 DNA reads TGTGCCAGCAGTTTAGGTCACCCTAGTGGTACGTTTTTT. This encodes CASSLGHPSGTFF. The V call is TRBV28, the J call TRBJ2-2; D is undetermined. The CDR3 covers 13 residues. CDR1 is MDHEN, CDR2 SYDVKM, per germline. The ends were cut back, 2 bases at V and 16 bases at J, with 17 bases in the middle.

The sample holds many counts of this clonotype. The chain combines TRBV4-2 with TRBJ1-1; no definite D call. The V end was cut by 1 base, the J end by 4 bases, with 10 bases between. CDR1 is LGHNA and CDR2 is YNFKEQ in the germline V gene. There are 14 residues in the CDR3. CDR3 bases: TGTGCCAGCAGCCAAGCGACATTGGGCACTGAAGCTTTCTTT. Its translation: CASSQATLGTEAFF.

This clonotype was counted at least ten times. The CDR3 DNA reads TGTGCCAGCAGTACCCAGGGATCGGGCAATCAGCCCCAGCATTTT. It codes for CASSTQGSGNQPQHF. The chain links TRBV6-1 to TRBJ1-5; weak D call: TRBD1 (5 bases). V was pared by 5 bases and J by 2 bases, with 13 bases between. This CDR3 contains 15 residues. The germline CDR1 and CDR2 sequences are MNHNS and SASEGT.

About this clonotype: Being one base from a much bigger clone, this may be a read error. J is TRBJ1-2 and V is TRBV15; 10 bases are shared with TRBD1. The CDR3 loop spans 15 amino acids. Germline assignment: CDR1 LNHNV and CDR2 YYDKDF (reference sequence). The CDR3 reads CTTSSRDRGLYGYTF. In DNA, the CDR3 is TGTACCACCAGCAGTCGAGACAGGGGGCTGTATGGCTACACCTTC. Based on the CDR3 plus reference TRBV15 and TRBJ1-2, the full variable domain is DAMVIQNPRYQVTQFGKPVTLSCSQTLNHNVMYWYQQKSSQAPKLLFHYYDKDFNNEADTPDNFQSRRPNTSFCFLDIRSPGLGDTAMYLCTTSSRDRGLYGYTFGSGTRLTVV.

This clonotype was seen many times. The rearrangement uses TRBV28 and TRBJ1-2; TRBD1 agrees at 10 bases. Per germline, CDR1 MDHEN and CDR2 SYDVKM. This CDR3 has 16 residues. V lost 2 bases and J lost 0; bases outside the gene matches: 3. This CDR3 is CASSLETGGTNYGYTF. CDR3 DNA: TGTGCCAGCAGTTTAGAGACAGGGGGCACTAACTATGGCTACACCTTC.

This clonotype was recorded many times. The rearrangement joins TRBV9 to TRBJ1-1; unclear D gene. The germline V gene has CDR1 SGDLS and CDR2 YYNGEE. Trimming pared 2 bases from V and 1 base from J, leaving 6 bases between. This CDR3 has 13 residues. CDR3 region: CASSVLGNTEAFF. The DNA of the CDR3 is TGTGCCAGCAGCGTGTTAGGGAACACTGAAGCTTTCTTT.

In its sample, this clonotype was seen many times. CDR3 region: CSASARRADEQYF. The DNA of the CDR3 is TGCAGTGCTAGCGCGAGGAGGGCCGACGAGCAGTACTTC. The chain carries TRBV20-1 and TRBJ2-7; D possibly corresponds to TRBD2 (6 bases). The CDR3 covers 13 residues. With 3 bases removed from V and 5 bases from J, the gap between germline ends came to 14 bases. Germline V gene sequence: CDR1 DFQATT, CDR2 SNEGSKA (reference sequence).

Concerning this clonotype itself: One junction end disagrees with the germline gene, perhaps due to a read error. The rearrangement joins TRBV28 to TRBJ1-1; no firm D call. Germline CDR1 reads MDHEN; CDR2 reads SYDVKM. The length of the CDR3 is 12 residues. This CDR3 is CAGSRVNTEAFF. As DNA, the CDR3 is TGTGCCGGCAGTAGGGTGAACACTGAAGCTTTCTTT.

This clonotype has only a few counts. CDR3 loop: CASSQDFAENTEAFF. The DNA for the CDR3 is TGCGCCAGCAGCCAAGATTTCGCAGAGAACACTGAAGCTTTCTTT. The chain uses TRBV4-3 and TRBJ1-1; no reliable D call. Looked up from germline, CDR1 is LGHNA and CDR2 is YSLEER. CDR3 length: 15 amino acids. The V end lost 0 bases, the J end lost 1 base, and 9 bases lay between the germline ends.

In this sample, this clonotype turned up many times. The chain joins TRBV30 to TRBJ1-1; possibly TRBD1 for D (5 bases). The germline V gene encodes CDR1 GTSNPN and CDR2 SVGIG (reference sequence). The CDR3 runs 13 residues. The germline V and J ends were trimmed by 0 bases and 10 bases, with 15 bases remaining between them. CDR3 protein: CAWSVLGGERAFF. The CDR3 region has the DNA TGTGCCTGGAGTGTACTTGGGGGGGAACGAGCTTTCTTT.

This clonotype came up many times. The rearrangement links TRBV3-1 to TRBJ2-7; 14 nucleotides match TRBD2. This CDR3 has 15 amino acids. The trim removed 4 bases at V and 7 bases at J, leaving 6 bases unmatched. Per the germline V gene, CDR1 is LGHDT and CDR2 is YNNKEL (reference sequence). CDR3 loop: CASSLGLAGVGEQYF. The CDR3 DNA reads as TGTGCCAGCAGCCTGGGACTAGCGGGAGTCGGGGAGCAGTACTTC.

This clonotype was found many times. The rearrangement uses TRBV28 and TRBJ2-3; 9 bases agree with TRBD2. Germline CDR1 and CDR2: MDHEN and SYDVKM. Trimming took 4 bases from V and 2 from J; bases not matched to a gene: 7. This CDR3 comprises 16 residues. The CDR3 sequence: CASSYPAGGNTDTQYF. The CDR3, as DNA: TGTGCCAGCAGTTACCCAGCGGGAGGTAACACAGATACGCAGTATTTT.